This T cell receptor (beta chain) is from a study of cytomegalovirus exposure and HLA in healthy donors. Overall study context: Inside one of the first data releases sat around 86 million unique TCRs taken from HLA-typed donors.

Both 60 Vbeta primers and 13 Jbeta primers went into the PCR. Authors' data handling: Unique TCR beta chains totaled roughly 80 million in a later count, with roughly 11 million of them shared. The assay was immunoSEQ multiplex PCR, and TCRdb's table has in-frame clones only and misses some. From that table come the V and J calls and clone size; the DNA was used to work out D and trimming. This sample carries 150,000 to 200,000 clones, approximately 84% of them seen once, and the ten largest clones take roughly 6.3%. The study's findings and limits: In a later analysis, the majority of CMV-associated beta chains seemingly showed HLA restriction. Upon later analysis, HLA-associated TCR beta chains proved more clonally expanded than other, equally common chains.

V dropped 5 bases and J dropped 0 bases, with 10 bases sitting between them. CDR3 size: 14 residues. Germline CDR1 PRHDT, CDR2 FYEKMQ (reference sequence). Worth noting for this clone: Its antigen is unknown.

The TCR comes from a male donor in good health and CMV-seropositive. The V and J genes are TRBV13 and TRBJ1-1; D gene ambiguous. Sequencing was done on a sample of PBMCs. CDR3 DNA sequence: TGTGCCAGCAGCGGGCGGGTGATGAACACTGAAGCTTTCTTT. The encoded protein is CASSGRVMNTEAFF.